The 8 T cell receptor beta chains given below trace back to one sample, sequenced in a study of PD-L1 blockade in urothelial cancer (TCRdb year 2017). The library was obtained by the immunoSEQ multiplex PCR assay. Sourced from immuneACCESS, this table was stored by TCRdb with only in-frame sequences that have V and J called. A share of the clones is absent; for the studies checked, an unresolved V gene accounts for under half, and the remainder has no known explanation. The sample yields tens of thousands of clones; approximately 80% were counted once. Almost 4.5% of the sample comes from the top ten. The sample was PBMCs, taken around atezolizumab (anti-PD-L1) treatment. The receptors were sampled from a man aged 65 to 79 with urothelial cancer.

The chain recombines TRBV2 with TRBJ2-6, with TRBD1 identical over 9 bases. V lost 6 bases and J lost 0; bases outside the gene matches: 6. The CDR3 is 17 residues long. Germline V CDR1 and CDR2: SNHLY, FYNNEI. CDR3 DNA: TGTGCCAGCAGGAAGGGACAGGGAGGCTCTGGGGCCAACGTCCTGACTTTC. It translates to CASRKGQGGSGANVLTF.

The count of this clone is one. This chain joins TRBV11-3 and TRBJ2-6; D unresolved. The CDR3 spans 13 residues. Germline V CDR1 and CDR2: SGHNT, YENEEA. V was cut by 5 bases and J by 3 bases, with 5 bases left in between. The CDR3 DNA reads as TGTGCCAGCAGCGCCGGTGGGGCCAACGTCCTGACTTTC. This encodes CASSAGGANVLTF.

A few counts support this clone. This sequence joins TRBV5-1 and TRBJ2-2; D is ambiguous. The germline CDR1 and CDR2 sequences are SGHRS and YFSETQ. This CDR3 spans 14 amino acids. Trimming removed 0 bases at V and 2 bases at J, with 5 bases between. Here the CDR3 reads CASSLGLNTGELFF. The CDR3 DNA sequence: TGCGCCAGCAGCTTGGGACTCAACACCGGGGAGCTGTTTTTT. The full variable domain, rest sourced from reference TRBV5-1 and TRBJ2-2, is KAGVTQTPRYLIKTRGQQVTLSCSPISGHRSVSWYQQTPGQGLQFLFEYFSETQRNKGNFPGRFSGRQFSNSRSEMNVSTLELGDSALYLCASSLGLNTGELFFGEGSRLTVL.

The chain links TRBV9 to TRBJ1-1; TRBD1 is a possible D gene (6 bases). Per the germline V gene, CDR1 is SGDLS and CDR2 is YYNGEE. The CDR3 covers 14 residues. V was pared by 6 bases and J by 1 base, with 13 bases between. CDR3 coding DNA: TGTGCCAGCACACAGGGAGTAAGGAACACTGAAGCTTTCTTT. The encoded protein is CASTQGVRNTEAFF.

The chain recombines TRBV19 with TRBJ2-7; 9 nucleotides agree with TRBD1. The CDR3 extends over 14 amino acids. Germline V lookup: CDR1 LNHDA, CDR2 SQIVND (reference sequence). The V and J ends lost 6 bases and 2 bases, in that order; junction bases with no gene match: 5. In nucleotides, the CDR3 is TGTGCCAGTAGCGACAGGGGGGGTCCCTACGAGCAGTACTTC. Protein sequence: CASSDRGGPYEQYF.

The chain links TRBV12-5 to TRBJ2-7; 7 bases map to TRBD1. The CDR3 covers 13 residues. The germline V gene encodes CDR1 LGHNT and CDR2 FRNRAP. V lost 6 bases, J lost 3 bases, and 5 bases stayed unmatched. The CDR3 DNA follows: TGTGCTAGTGGCCGGGACAGAGACTACGAGCAGTACTTC. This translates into CASGRDRDYEQYF.

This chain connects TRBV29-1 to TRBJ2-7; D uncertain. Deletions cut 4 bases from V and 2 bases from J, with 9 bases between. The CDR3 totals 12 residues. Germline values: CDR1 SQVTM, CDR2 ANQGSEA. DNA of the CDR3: TGCAGCGTTGTAGACGGTACCTACGAGCAGTACTTC. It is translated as CSVVDGTYEQYF.

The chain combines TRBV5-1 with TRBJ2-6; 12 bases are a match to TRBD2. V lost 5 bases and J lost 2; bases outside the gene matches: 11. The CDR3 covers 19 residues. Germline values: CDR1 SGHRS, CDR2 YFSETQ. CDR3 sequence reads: CASSPLLLAGGPGANVLTF. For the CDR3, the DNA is TGCGCCAGCAGTCCCTTATTACTAGCGGGAGGACCTGGGGCCAACGTCCTGACTTTC.